A single sample gave rise to the 26 T cell receptor beta chains below, sequenced in a study of T cells in Graves' hyperthyroidism and ophthalmopathy. Researchers took RNA transcripts and amplified the TCR beta CDR3 regions from them. The HTBI primer set served for first-round RT-PCR of the TCR CDR3. Each CDR3 protein is one row after TCRdb ran MiXCR on the multiplex PCR reads. Here the sample spans more than 500,000 distinct CDR3 sequences, about 43% being singletons. Sequencing was carried out using peripheral blood or thyroid tissue (not recorded which). Receptors originate from an adult woman with Graves' disease, either hyperthyroidism or ophthalmopathy (not recorded which).

J is TRBJ1-2 and V is TRBV7-9; 9 bases match TRBD1. This CDR3 has 17 amino acids. Germline V gene data show CDR1 as SEHNR and CDR2 as FQNEAQ (reference sequence). After removal of 5 bases from V and 5 bases from J, the junction contained 15 bases not matched to a gene. The CDR3 DNA is TGTGCCAGCAGCATCATAAACGGTTTAGACAGGGGGTATGGCTACACCTTC. Its protein product is CASSIINGLDRGYGYTF. Drawing the rest from reference TRBV7-9 and TRBJ1-2, the complete variable domain is DTGVSQNPRHKITKRGQNVTFRCDPISEHNRLYWYRQTLGQGPEFLTYFQNEAQLEKSRLLSDRFSAERPKGSFSTLEIQRTEQGDSAMYLCASSIINGLDRGYGYTFGSGTRLTVV.

This clonotype has at least ten counts. The chain employs TRBV7-3 and TRBJ1-1; 8 positions match TRBD1. The germline V gene has CDR1 SGHTA and CDR2 FQGTGA. The CDR3 extends over 13 amino acids. The trim removed 5 bases at V and 4 bases at J, leaving 3 bases unmatched. The CDR3 here is CASSSGQGTEAFF. In DNA, the CDR3 is TGTGCCAGCAGCAGCGGACAGGGCACTGAAGCTTTCTTT.

This chain joins TRBV7-8 and TRBJ1-4; 8 nucleotides match TRBD1. CDR1 is SGHVS and CDR2 is FQNEAQ in the germline V gene. The CDR3 consists of 15 residues. The V gene end was trimmed by 2 bases and the J gene end by 11 bases; junction bases not matched to a gene: 10. CDR3 protein: CASSLRVGTGTKLFF. CDR3 sequence (DNA): TGTGCCAGCAGCTTAAGGGTGGGGACAGGCACGAAACTGTTTTTT.

This clonotype was observed many times. The chain recombines TRBV2 with TRBJ2-7; no clear D. CDR1 is SNHLY and CDR2 is FYNNEI in the germline V gene. Trimming stripped 7 bases from V and 5 bases from J, with 9 bases between. CDR3 size: 11 residues. The CDR3 reads CASMAQDEQYF. CDR3 bases: TGTGCCAGCATGGCGCAGGACGAGCAGTACTTC.

The V call is TRBV28, the J call TRBJ2-7, with D possibly TRBD1 on 6 matching bases. V was trimmed by 5 bases and J by 1 base, leaving 18 bases between them. CDR1 is MDHEN and CDR2 is SYDVKM in the germline V gene. The CDR3 consists of 16 residues. CDR3 DNA sequence: TGTGCCAGCAGTCAATACCATACAGGGAAGTCCTACGAGCAGTACTTC. The encoded protein is CASSQYHTGKSYEQYF. Based on the CDR3 plus reference TRBV28 and TRBJ2-7, the full variable domain is DVKVTQSSRYLVKRTGEKVFLECVQDMDHENMFWYRQDPGLGLRLIYFSYDVKMKEKGDIPEGYSVSREKKERFSLILESASTNQTSMYLCASSQYHTGKSYEQYFGPGTRLTVT.

This clonotype was seen a few times. The J gene is TRBJ1-1, the V gene TRBV29-1; D call uncertain. From germline, CDR1 is SQVTM and CDR2 ANQGSEA. The V gene lost 3 bases and the J gene lost 0 bases, with 8 bases spanning the gap. The CDR3 is made up of 13 amino acids. The CDR3 DNA reads TGCAGCGTTGATCTTGGGGTGAACACTGAAGCTTTCTTT. It encodes CSVDLGVNTEAFF.

V usage is TRBV12-3 or TRBV12-4 and J usage is TRBJ2-6; D is uncertain. V lost 1 base and J lost 5, with 6 bases in between. The CDR3 has 14 residues. CDR3 loop: CASSLGVRANVLTF. CDR3 coding DNA: TGTGCCAGCAGTTTAGGGGTTAGGGCCAACGTCCTGACTTTC.

This clonotype has ten or more counts. CDR3 nucleotide sequence: TGCGCCAGCAGCCAAGCGTGGGGGACCCCCCCAGACGAGCAGTACTTC. Translation: CASSQAWGTPPDEQYF. The chain combines TRBV4-1 with TRBJ2-7; perhaps D is TRBD1 or TRBD2 (5 bases each). Trimming took off 1 base at V and 5 bases at J, with 18 bases between the two ends. Germline CDR1 MGHRA, CDR2 YSYEKL. The CDR3 length is 16 residues.

In regard to this clonotype: A read error may produce the germline difference seen at one junction end. The chain uses TRBV11-1 and TRBJ1-4; 8 bases are a match to TRBD1. The CDR3 runs to 12 residues. Germline CDR1 reads SGHAT; CDR2 reads FQDESV (reference sequence). The CDR3 here is CAGRGHEEKLFF. In DNA, the CDR3 is TGTGCCGGCAGGGGGCACGAAGAAAAACTGTTTTTT. Looking up the rest from reference TRBV11-1 and TRBJ1-4 gives the full variable domain: EAEVAQSPRYKITEKSQAVAFWCDPISGHATLYWYRQILGQGPELLVQFQDESVVDDSQLPKDRFSAERLKGVDSTLKIQPAELGDSAMYLCAGRGHEEKLFFGSGTQLSVL.

This clonotype was recorded at least ten times. The chain joins TRBV19 to TRBJ1-5, with D unresolved. V gave up 5 bases and J gave up 5 bases, with 13 bases separating them. In germline, CDR1 is LNHDA, CDR2 SQIVND (reference sequence). The CDR3 runs to 14 residues. CDR3 region: CASSLPRPYQPQHF. In nucleotides, the CDR3 is TGTGCCAGTAGTCTGCCCCGCCCGTATCAGCCCCAGCATTTT.

This clonotype was observed at least ten times. The CDR3 DNA sequence: TGTGCCACCAGCAGAGTTTGGCCCGGGACTAGCGGGAGAACCTACGAGCAGTACTTC. Translation: CATSRVWPGTSGRTYEQYF. The chain combines TRBV15 with TRBJ2-7; 14 bases fit TRBD2. Trimming at V came to 1 base and at J to 2 bases, leaving 10 bases not matched to a gene. From germline, CDR1 is LNHNV and CDR2 YYDKDF (reference sequence). The CDR3 spans 19 residues.

This clonotype was seen a single time. The rearrangement joins TRBV7-9 to TRBJ2-7, with D possibly matching TRBD1 (5 bases). CDR3 length: 14 amino acids. Germline CDR1 is SEHNR and CDR2 is FQNEAQ (reference sequence). Trimming removed 5 bases from V and 2 bases from J, with 13 bases in between. The CDR3 region is CASSPGISAYEQYF. As DNA, the CDR3 is TGTGCCAGCAGCCCAGGGATAAGTGCCTACGAGCAGTACTTC.

The chain employs TRBV18 and TRBJ1-1; D may be TRBD1 (5 bases). V lost 3 bases to trimming and J lost 5 bases, with 13 bases between them. The CDR3 totals 14 residues. Germline lookup yields CDR1 KGHSH and CDR2 LQKENI. In nucleotides, the CDR3 is TGTGCCAGCTCACCGGAGGGGCGCGGTACTGAAGCTTTCTTT. Its protein is CASSPEGRGTEAFF.

This clonotype has only one observation. V is TRBV2 and J is TRBJ1-2; D remains ambiguous. Germline V CDR1 and CDR2: SNHLY, FYNNEI. This CDR3 contains 16 residues. V was trimmed by 1 base and J by 3 bases, leaving 15 bases between them. For the CDR3, the DNA is TGTGCCAGCAGTGAAGTAAGGAGGGCTACGGACTATGGCTACACCTTC. It yields the protein CASSEVRRATDYGYTF.

This clonotype was recorded once. This sequence joins TRBV2 and TRBJ2-7; 8 bases are a match to TRBD1. Germline V gene data show CDR1 as SNHLY and CDR2 as FYNNEI. The V and J ends lost 3 bases and 10 bases, in that order; junction bases with no gene match: 8. The CDR3 runs to 13 residues. In DNA, the CDR3 is TGTGCCAGCAGTGACAGTGACAGGGGCCCACAGTACTTC. It codes for CASSDSDRGPQYF.

This clonotype was seen more than once but under ten times. V and J are TRBV24-1 and TRBJ2-3, with D tentatively TRBD2 (6 bases). Germline CDR1 is KGHDR and CDR2 is SFDVKD. The CDR3 contains 13 residues. Trimming took 2 bases from V and 7 from J, leaving 9 bases between them. The CDR3 DNA reads TGTGCCACCAGTGATTCGAGGACTAATACGCAGTATTTT. As protein: CATSDSRTNTQYF.

The J gene is TRBJ2-2, the V gene TRBV7-8; 8 nucleotides align to TRBD1. The DNA end lines up better with TRBJ2-3; the J call may be wrong. This CDR3 region has 15 residues. CDR1 is SGHVS and CDR2 is FQNEAQ in the germline V gene. In nucleotides, the CDR3 is TGTGCCAGCAGTCAGTGGGCAGGGGGCGCGGGTACGCAGTATTTT. Translating it yields CASSQWAGGAGTQYF.

The chain links TRBV28 to TRBJ1-5, with TRBD1 matching over 7 bases. This CDR3 is 13 amino acids long. With 6 bases clipped from V and 4 bases from J, the junction kept 3 bases outside the gene matches. The germline CDR1 and CDR2 sequences are MDHEN and SYDVKM. The CDR3 spells CASRRQGNQPQHF. DNA for the CDR3: TGTGCCAGCAGGCGACAGGGTAATCAGCCCCAGCATTTT.

This clonotype was recorded many times. The rearrangement joins TRBV7-2 to TRBJ1-3; D is uncertain. Germline assignment: CDR1 SGHTA and CDR2 FQGNSA. V lost 3 bases to trimming and J lost 4 bases, with 10 bases between them. This CDR3 region has 14 residues. The CDR3 sequence is CASSFRAGGNTIYF. The CDR3 bases are TGTGCCAGCAGCTTCCGTGCAGGAGGAAACACCATATATTTT.

This clonotype was observed many times. V and J are TRBV5-1 and TRBJ2-5; 7 bases map to TRBD1. The V gene's germline CDR1 is SGHRS and CDR2 YFSETQ. The CDR3 is 12 residues long. V trimming: 6 bases; J trimming: 7 bases; junction bases outside the gene matches: 6. CDR3 residues: CASKGAQGTQYF. In DNA form, the CDR3 reads TGCGCCAGCAAGGGGGCCCAGGGGACCCAGTACTTC.

In its sample, this clonotype was seen many times. The genes are TRBV18 and TRBJ2-5, with D unclear. Between the trimmed V and J ends, which lost 2 bases and 5 bases, there was a span of 9 bases. The germline V gene encodes CDR1 KGHSH and CDR2 LQKENI. The CDR3 sequence is 13 residues long. The CDR3 protein is CASSPSEAETQYF. CDR3 DNA: TGTGCCAGCTCACCATCCGAGGCGGAGACCCAGTACTTC.

This clonotype appeared many times. The chain uses TRBV16 and TRBJ1-5; D possibly corresponds to TRBD1 (6 bases). Germline V gives CDR1 KGHSY, CDR2 FQNENV. Trimming took off 4 bases at V and 3 bases at J, with 13 bases between the two ends. This CDR3 is built from 15 residues. The CDR3, as DNA: TGTGCCAGCAGCCTCCTACAGGGACCCAATCAGCCCCAGCATTTT. Its translation: CASSLLQGPNQPQHF.

There are many counts of this clonotype. The V gene is TRBV12-3 or TRBV12-4, the J gene TRBJ1-1; D unclear. The CDR3 spans 12 residues. The V and J ends lost 2 bases and 4 bases respectively, with 5 bases between them. The CDR3 region is CASSLIGTEAFF. DNA of the CDR3: TGTGCCAGCAGTTTAATCGGCACTGAAGCTTTCTTT.

The V gene is TRBV6-1, the J gene TRBJ1-5; no definite D call. Germline-derived CDR1 and CDR2 are MNHNS and SASEGT. The V gene lost 1 base and the J gene lost 9 bases, with 10 bases spanning the gap. The CDR3 runs to 13 residues. The CDR3 region has the DNA TGTGCCAGCAGTGAAGGGGAATTTGGGCCCCAGCATTTT. Translation gives CASSEGEFGPQHF.

The chain joins TRBV7-2 to TRBJ1-4; perhaps TRBD1 as D (5 bases). Trimming shortened V by 5 bases and J by 4 bases, and 11 bases separated the two germline ends. This CDR3 has 14 amino acids. Germline-derived CDR1 and CDR2 are SGHTA and FQGNSA. The CDR3 bases are TGTGCCAGCAGCCTAAGACAGCTTAATGAAAAACTGTTTTTT. Encoded protein: CASSLRQLNEKLFF.

Here the CDR3 DNA reads TGTGCCAGCAGTGAAGGCTTCCTCCAAGAGACCCAGTACTTC. Its protein product is CASSEGFLQETQYF. V is TRBV28 and J is TRBJ2-5; no definite D call. Trimming removed 5 bases at V and 1 base at J, with 11 bases between. There are 14 residues in the CDR3. Per germline, CDR1 MDHEN and CDR2 SYDVKM.